This TCR beta chain came from a study of blood T cell repertoires in COVID-19. The ends lost 3 bases at V and 4 bases at J; junction bases unmatched: 3. This CDR3 spans 13 amino acids. CDR1 SEHNR and CDR2 FQNEAQ come from the germline V gene (reference sequence). On this clone: The same CDR3 arises from other DNA sequences in this sample as well.

Assay used: immunoSEQ multiplex PCR; TCRdb lists only in-frame clones, some missing. The sample shows roughly 230,000 clones, roughly 80% of them seen only once. The chain combines TRBV7-9 with TRBJ2-7; 7 nucleotides align to TRBD1. The sample comprised peripheral blood. The clonotype was recovered from a woman aged 55 to 70 with active or convalescent COVID-19. CDR3 nucleotides: TGTGCCAGCAGCTTCAGCAGGGGGTACGAGCAGTACGTC. Its translation is CASSFSRGYEQYV.